The clone carrying this T cell receptor beta chain was counted at least ten times. Its antigen is currently unknown. The sample comes from a study of Graves' ophthalmopathy and Graves' hyperthyroidism. Trimming took off 4 bases at V and 2 bases at J, with 0 bases between the two ends. CDR1 and CDR2 from the germline V gene are SNHLY and FYNNEI. The CDR3 extends over 12 amino acids. Ophthalmopathy cases showed moderate-to-severe activity, scoring CAS ≥3 and NOSPECS ≥4, with duration under 3 months. Diagnoses were established from clinical symptoms, serum thyroxine, TRAb, thyroid ultrasound and orbital computed tomography. RNA transcripts were the template, and TCR beta CDR3 regions were amplified from them. HTBI-primed first-round RT-PCR preceded second-round multiplex PCR. From the multiplex PCR reads, TCRdb called clonotypes with MiXCR, one entry per CDR3 protein. The table shows some 750,000 distinct CDR3 sequences, with roughly two fifths occurring only once.

General study points: Blood shared most expanded thyroid clonotypes above 0.001 frequency.

Material for sequencing was peripheral blood. The sequence came from an adult man with Graves' ophthalmopathy. The rearrangement links TRBV2 to TRBJ2-6; D remains unclear. The CDR3 bases are TGTGCCAGCAGTGCTGGGGCCAACGTCCTGACTTTC. It is translated as CASSAGANVLTF.